This T cell receptor beta chain was identified in a study of STAT5B mutations in CD4+ large granular lymphocyte leukemia. Study results and limitations: The CD4+ versus CD8+ T-LGLL clonality difference may reflect limited sample size. Main leukemic clonotypes were patient-specific, but approximately 27% appeared at low frequency elsewhere. Top patient clones used TRBV06 genes more often: 8/27 versus 2/35 in controls.

Germline CDR1 LNHDA, CDR2 SQIVND (reference sequence). Trimming took off 0 bases at V and 5 bases at J, with 16 bases between the two ends. The CDR3 runs to 16 residues. Points on this clone: Antigen specificity is unknown.

The survey-level immunoSEQ assay was used. Libraries were prepared by immunoSEQ multiplex PCR; TCRdb keeps only in-frame clonotypes and omits some of them. The table records more than 35,000 clones, 85% of them present only once. Material: CD4+ T cells from blood buffy coats. This receptor was identified in a human donor in good health. The V call is TRBV19, the J call TRBJ2-5; a possible D gene is TRBD1 (6 bases). CDR3 sequence (DNA): TGTGCCAGTAGTATAGATGGGGACACAGGTTCGGAGACCCAGTACTTC. Amino acid sequence: CASSIDGDTGSETQYF.